This TCR beta chain was recovered during a study of T cells in Graves' hyperthyroidism and ophthalmopathy. Turning to the study itself: At initial diagnosis, before any treatment had begun, peripheral blood was obtained.

In this sample, this clonotype turned up many times. Amplified TCR beta CDR3 regions derived from RNA transcripts. In the first-round RT-PCR of the TCR CDR3, the HTBI primer set was used. From the multiplex PCR reads, TCRdb called clonotypes with MiXCR, one entry per CDR3 protein. This sample yields around 350,000 distinct CDR3 sequences, of which more than 15% are seen a single time; 25% to 35% belongs to the top ten. The ends were cut back, 4 bases at V and 6 bases at J, with 12 bases in the middle. This CDR3 contains 13 residues. CDR1 and CDR2 (germline): SGHAT, FQNNGV. The receptor comes from a woman aged 18-29 years with Graves' hyperthyroidism that later progressed to Graves' ophthalmopathy. The specimen was blood. V and J are TRBV11-2 and TRBJ1-2, with D possibly matching TRBD1 (5 bases). CDR3 DNA sequence: TGTGCCAGCAGCTCGGGACTGAGAGATGGCTACACCTTC. Its translation: CASSSGLRDGYTF.